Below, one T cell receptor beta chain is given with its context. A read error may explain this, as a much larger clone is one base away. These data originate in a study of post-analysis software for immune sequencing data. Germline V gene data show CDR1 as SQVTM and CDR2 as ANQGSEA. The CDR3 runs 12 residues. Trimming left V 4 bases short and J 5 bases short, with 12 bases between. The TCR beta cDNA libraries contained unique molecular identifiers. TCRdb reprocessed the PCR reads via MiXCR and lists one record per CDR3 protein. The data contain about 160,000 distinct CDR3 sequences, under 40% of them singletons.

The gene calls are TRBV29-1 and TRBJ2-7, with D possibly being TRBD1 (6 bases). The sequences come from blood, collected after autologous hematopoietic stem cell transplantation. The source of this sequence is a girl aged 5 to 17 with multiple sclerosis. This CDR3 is CSVGSGVDEQYF. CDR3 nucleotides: TGCAGCGTTGGGTCAGGGGTCGACGAGCAGTACTTC.